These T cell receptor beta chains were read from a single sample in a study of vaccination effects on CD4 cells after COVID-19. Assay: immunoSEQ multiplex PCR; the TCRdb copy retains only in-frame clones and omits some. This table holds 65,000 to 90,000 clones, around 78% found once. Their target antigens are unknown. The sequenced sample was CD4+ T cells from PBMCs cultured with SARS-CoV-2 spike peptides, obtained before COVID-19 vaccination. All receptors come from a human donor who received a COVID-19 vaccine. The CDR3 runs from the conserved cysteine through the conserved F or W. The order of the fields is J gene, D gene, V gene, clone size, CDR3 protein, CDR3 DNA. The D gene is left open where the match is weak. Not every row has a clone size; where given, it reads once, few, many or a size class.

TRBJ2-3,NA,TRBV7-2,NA,CASSLAASATDTQYF,TGTGCCAGCAGCTTAGCGGCTAGCGCCACAGATACGCAGTATTTT
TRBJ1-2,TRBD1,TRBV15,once,CATSRPRGDYGYTF,TGTGCCACCAGCAGACCCAGGGGGGATTATGGCTACACCTTC
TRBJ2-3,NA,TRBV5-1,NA,CASSVQASTDTQYF,TGCGCCAGCAGCGTACAGGCTAGCACAGATACGCAGTATTTT
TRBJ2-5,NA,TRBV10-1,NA,CASRSSFEGTQYF,TGCGCCAGCAGGTCAAGTTTTGAGGGGACCCAGTACTTC
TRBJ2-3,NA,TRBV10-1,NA,CATNSHRGTDTQYF,TGCGCCACGAACAGCCATAGGGGCACAGATACGCAGTATTTT
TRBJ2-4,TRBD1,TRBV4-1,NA,CASSQDQTQGARGIQYF,TGCGCCAGCAGCCAAGATCAAACCCAGGGGGCGCGGGGCATTCAGTACTTC
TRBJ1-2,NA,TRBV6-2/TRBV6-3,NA,CASSQGLASTF,TGTGCCAGCAGCCAGGGGTTGGCTAGTACCTTC
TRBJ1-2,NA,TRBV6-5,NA,CASSPQGPPYGYTF,TGTGCCAGCAGTCCACAGGGACCCCCTTATGGCTACACCTTC
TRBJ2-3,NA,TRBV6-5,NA,CASRQGVTDTQYF,TGTGCCAGCAGGCAGGGCGTCACAGATACGCAGTATTTT
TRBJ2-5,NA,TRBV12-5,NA,CASANIEGVGETQYF,TGTGCTAGTGCCAACATAGAAGGGGTCGGGGAGACCCAGTACTTC
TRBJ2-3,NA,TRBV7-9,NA,CASSLGLIDTQYF,TGTGCCAGCAGCTTAGGGCTCATAGATACGCAGTATTTT
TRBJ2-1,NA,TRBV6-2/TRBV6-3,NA,CASSYSRGNEQFF,TGTGCCAGCAGTTACTCTCGGGGGAATGAGCAGTTCTTC
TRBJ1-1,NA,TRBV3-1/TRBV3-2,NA,CASGVLGNTEAFF,TGTGCCAGCGGGGTTCTCGGGAACACTGAAGCTTTCTTT
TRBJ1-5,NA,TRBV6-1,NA,CASSEDPGRNQPQHF,TGTGCCAGCAGTGAAGACCCGGGACGGAATCAGCCCCAGCATTTT
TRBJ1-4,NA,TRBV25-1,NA,CASSEWMLPNEKLFF,TGTGCCAGCAGTGAATGGATGCTGCCTAATGAAAAACTGTTTTTT
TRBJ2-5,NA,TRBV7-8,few,CASSLWDPTSQETQYF,TGTGCCAGCAGCTTGTGGGACCCCACGTCCCAAGAGACCCAGTACTTC
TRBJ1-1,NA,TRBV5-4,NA,CASSFTNTEAFF,TGTGCCAGCAGCTTTACGAACACTGAAGCTTTCTTT
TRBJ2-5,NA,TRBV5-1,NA,CASSLGTHQETQYF,TGCGCCAGCAGCTTAGGAACACACCAAGAGACCCAGTACTTC
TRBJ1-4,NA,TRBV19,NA,CASTAVGTAEKLFF,TGTGCCAGTACCGCCGTGGGAACAGCAGAAAAACTGTTTTTT
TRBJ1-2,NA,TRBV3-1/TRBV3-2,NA,CASSHSMGRVGSNYGYTF,TGTGCCAGCAGCCACTCTATGGGGAGGGTTGGGTCTAACTATGGCTACACCTTC
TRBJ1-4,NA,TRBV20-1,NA,CSARDVRVLGF,TGCAGTGCTAGAGACGTCAGAGTTCTGGGATTT
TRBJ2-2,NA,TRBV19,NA,CASIGQNTGELFF,TGTGCCAGTATCGGACAGAACACCGGGGAGCTGTTTTTT